The 9 T cell receptor beta chains below come from one sample, sequenced in a study of T-cell reconstitution after alpha-beta-depleted transplantation in children. Preparation of the TCRbeta library was carried out with unique molecular identifiers. MiXCR, applied by TCRdb to the PCR reads, yields one record per CDR3 protein. The profile shows 200,000 to 250,000 distinct CDR3 sequences, around 7.5% of them singletons. The sample consisted of PBMCs, mostly from graft donor cells, taken 180 days after TCRalphabeta/CD19-depleted stem cell transplant. Receptors were obtained from a male patient aged 10 to 17 who had a stem cell transplant for acute lymphoblastic leukemia, so the T cells may come from the graft donor.

This clonotype was counted at least ten times. The chain employs TRBV5-1 and TRBJ2-5; 8 bases line up with TRBD2. Germline V gives CDR1 SGHRS, CDR2 YFSETQ. The CDR3 is made up of 15 amino acids. V trimming: 2 bases; J trimming: 7 bases; junction bases outside the gene matches: 10. The DNA of the CDR3 is TGCGCCAGCAGCTTTTTCCGGGAGGGCCCGGTGACCCAGTACTTC. This gives the protein CASSFFREGPVTQYF.

This clonotype was detected many times. V is TRBV6-5 and J is TRBJ2-5; 13 positions agree with TRBD2. This CDR3 has 18 amino acids. Trimming took 4 bases from V and 4 from J; bases not matched to a gene: 12. The V gene's germline CDR1 is MNHEY and CDR2 SVGAGI. The CDR3 loop is CASSLATSGRSRAETQYF. The DNA for the CDR3 is TGTGCCAGCAGTTTAGCGACTAGCGGGAGGTCGAGAGCAGAGACCCAGTACTTC.

Ten or more counts support this clonotype. The chain links TRBV12-3 or TRBV12-4 to TRBJ2-2; maybe TRBD1 (6 bases). V lost 5 bases, J lost 6 bases, and 13 bases lay in between. The CDR3 has 14 residues. The CDR3 region is CASSLQGIAGELFF. The CDR3 DNA sequence: TGTGCCAGCAGTCTACAGGGTATCGCCGGGGAGCTGTTTTTT.

This sequence joins TRBV3-1 and TRBJ1-6; D not resolved. The CDR3 length is 17 residues. Germline V CDR1 and CDR2: LGHDT, YNNKEL (reference sequence). Trimming stripped 0 bases from V and 3 bases from J, with 12 bases between. In DNA, the CDR3 is TGTGCCAGCAGCCAAGATTCAGGAGGGCTCTATAATTCACCCCTCCACTTT. Encoded protein: CASSQDSGGLYNSPLHF.

This clonotype occurred a few times. Lacking the conserved final phenylalanine or tryptophan, this CDR3 likely reflects a read error. V and J are TRBV7-9 and TRBJ2-5; D is undetermined. V lost 8 bases, J lost 2 bases, and 24 bases lay in between. CDR1 and CDR2 from the germline V gene are SEHNR and FQNEAQ (reference sequence). The CDR3 consists of 17 residues. CDR3 coding DNA: TGTGCCAGCCCTAAGGACCCTCTCCTAGGGTTTCAAGAGACCCAGTACTCC. Amino acids: CASPKDPLLGFQETQYS.

This clonotype occurred a few times. This rearrangement joins TRBV6-5 to TRBJ2-2, with 8 bases identical to TRBD1. Germline CDR1 and CDR2: MNHEY and SVGAGI. V dropped 2 bases and J dropped 6; count of bases not matched to a gene: 8. CDR3 length equals 16 residues. CDR3 region: CASSYPQGDQPGELFF. Written as DNA, the CDR3 is TGTGCCAGCAGTTACCCACAGGGGGATCAACCCGGGGAGCTGTTTTTT.

This clonotype was observed a few times. The chain carries TRBV7-3 and TRBJ2-2; 9 bases agree with TRBD2. The CDR3 is 15 amino acids. Germline CDR1 SGHTA, CDR2 FQGTGA. Trimming at V came to 3 bases and at J to 3 bases, leaving 2 bases not matched to a gene. The CDR3 here is CASSFSGGYTGELFF. The CDR3, as DNA: TGTGCCAGCAGCTTTAGCGGGGGTTACACCGGGGAGCTGTTTTTT.

This clonotype was recorded at least ten times. J is TRBJ2-3 and V is TRBV20-1, with 7 bases identical to TRBD2. The CDR3 sequence is 13 residues long. V lost 6 bases to trimming and J lost 0 bases; unmatched junction nucleotides: 3. CDR1 and CDR2 from the germline V gene are DFQATT and SNEGSKA (reference sequence). In DNA form, the CDR3 reads TGCAGTGCCCCGGGGGGAAGCACAGATACGCAGTATTTT. Residues: CSAPGGSTDTQYF.

This clonotype has a count of ten or more. The chain employs TRBV20-1 and TRBJ1-4, with a tentative D call TRBD1 (5 bases). CDR3 length: 14 residues. V was shortened by 6 bases and J by 6 bases, with 17 bases between the two germline ends. The germline gives CDR1 DFQATT, CDR2 SNEGSKA (reference sequence). In DNA, the CDR3 is TGCAGTGCCCAATGGGGGGGGGATTATGAAAAACTGTTTTTT. Its protein is CSAQWGGDYEKLFF.